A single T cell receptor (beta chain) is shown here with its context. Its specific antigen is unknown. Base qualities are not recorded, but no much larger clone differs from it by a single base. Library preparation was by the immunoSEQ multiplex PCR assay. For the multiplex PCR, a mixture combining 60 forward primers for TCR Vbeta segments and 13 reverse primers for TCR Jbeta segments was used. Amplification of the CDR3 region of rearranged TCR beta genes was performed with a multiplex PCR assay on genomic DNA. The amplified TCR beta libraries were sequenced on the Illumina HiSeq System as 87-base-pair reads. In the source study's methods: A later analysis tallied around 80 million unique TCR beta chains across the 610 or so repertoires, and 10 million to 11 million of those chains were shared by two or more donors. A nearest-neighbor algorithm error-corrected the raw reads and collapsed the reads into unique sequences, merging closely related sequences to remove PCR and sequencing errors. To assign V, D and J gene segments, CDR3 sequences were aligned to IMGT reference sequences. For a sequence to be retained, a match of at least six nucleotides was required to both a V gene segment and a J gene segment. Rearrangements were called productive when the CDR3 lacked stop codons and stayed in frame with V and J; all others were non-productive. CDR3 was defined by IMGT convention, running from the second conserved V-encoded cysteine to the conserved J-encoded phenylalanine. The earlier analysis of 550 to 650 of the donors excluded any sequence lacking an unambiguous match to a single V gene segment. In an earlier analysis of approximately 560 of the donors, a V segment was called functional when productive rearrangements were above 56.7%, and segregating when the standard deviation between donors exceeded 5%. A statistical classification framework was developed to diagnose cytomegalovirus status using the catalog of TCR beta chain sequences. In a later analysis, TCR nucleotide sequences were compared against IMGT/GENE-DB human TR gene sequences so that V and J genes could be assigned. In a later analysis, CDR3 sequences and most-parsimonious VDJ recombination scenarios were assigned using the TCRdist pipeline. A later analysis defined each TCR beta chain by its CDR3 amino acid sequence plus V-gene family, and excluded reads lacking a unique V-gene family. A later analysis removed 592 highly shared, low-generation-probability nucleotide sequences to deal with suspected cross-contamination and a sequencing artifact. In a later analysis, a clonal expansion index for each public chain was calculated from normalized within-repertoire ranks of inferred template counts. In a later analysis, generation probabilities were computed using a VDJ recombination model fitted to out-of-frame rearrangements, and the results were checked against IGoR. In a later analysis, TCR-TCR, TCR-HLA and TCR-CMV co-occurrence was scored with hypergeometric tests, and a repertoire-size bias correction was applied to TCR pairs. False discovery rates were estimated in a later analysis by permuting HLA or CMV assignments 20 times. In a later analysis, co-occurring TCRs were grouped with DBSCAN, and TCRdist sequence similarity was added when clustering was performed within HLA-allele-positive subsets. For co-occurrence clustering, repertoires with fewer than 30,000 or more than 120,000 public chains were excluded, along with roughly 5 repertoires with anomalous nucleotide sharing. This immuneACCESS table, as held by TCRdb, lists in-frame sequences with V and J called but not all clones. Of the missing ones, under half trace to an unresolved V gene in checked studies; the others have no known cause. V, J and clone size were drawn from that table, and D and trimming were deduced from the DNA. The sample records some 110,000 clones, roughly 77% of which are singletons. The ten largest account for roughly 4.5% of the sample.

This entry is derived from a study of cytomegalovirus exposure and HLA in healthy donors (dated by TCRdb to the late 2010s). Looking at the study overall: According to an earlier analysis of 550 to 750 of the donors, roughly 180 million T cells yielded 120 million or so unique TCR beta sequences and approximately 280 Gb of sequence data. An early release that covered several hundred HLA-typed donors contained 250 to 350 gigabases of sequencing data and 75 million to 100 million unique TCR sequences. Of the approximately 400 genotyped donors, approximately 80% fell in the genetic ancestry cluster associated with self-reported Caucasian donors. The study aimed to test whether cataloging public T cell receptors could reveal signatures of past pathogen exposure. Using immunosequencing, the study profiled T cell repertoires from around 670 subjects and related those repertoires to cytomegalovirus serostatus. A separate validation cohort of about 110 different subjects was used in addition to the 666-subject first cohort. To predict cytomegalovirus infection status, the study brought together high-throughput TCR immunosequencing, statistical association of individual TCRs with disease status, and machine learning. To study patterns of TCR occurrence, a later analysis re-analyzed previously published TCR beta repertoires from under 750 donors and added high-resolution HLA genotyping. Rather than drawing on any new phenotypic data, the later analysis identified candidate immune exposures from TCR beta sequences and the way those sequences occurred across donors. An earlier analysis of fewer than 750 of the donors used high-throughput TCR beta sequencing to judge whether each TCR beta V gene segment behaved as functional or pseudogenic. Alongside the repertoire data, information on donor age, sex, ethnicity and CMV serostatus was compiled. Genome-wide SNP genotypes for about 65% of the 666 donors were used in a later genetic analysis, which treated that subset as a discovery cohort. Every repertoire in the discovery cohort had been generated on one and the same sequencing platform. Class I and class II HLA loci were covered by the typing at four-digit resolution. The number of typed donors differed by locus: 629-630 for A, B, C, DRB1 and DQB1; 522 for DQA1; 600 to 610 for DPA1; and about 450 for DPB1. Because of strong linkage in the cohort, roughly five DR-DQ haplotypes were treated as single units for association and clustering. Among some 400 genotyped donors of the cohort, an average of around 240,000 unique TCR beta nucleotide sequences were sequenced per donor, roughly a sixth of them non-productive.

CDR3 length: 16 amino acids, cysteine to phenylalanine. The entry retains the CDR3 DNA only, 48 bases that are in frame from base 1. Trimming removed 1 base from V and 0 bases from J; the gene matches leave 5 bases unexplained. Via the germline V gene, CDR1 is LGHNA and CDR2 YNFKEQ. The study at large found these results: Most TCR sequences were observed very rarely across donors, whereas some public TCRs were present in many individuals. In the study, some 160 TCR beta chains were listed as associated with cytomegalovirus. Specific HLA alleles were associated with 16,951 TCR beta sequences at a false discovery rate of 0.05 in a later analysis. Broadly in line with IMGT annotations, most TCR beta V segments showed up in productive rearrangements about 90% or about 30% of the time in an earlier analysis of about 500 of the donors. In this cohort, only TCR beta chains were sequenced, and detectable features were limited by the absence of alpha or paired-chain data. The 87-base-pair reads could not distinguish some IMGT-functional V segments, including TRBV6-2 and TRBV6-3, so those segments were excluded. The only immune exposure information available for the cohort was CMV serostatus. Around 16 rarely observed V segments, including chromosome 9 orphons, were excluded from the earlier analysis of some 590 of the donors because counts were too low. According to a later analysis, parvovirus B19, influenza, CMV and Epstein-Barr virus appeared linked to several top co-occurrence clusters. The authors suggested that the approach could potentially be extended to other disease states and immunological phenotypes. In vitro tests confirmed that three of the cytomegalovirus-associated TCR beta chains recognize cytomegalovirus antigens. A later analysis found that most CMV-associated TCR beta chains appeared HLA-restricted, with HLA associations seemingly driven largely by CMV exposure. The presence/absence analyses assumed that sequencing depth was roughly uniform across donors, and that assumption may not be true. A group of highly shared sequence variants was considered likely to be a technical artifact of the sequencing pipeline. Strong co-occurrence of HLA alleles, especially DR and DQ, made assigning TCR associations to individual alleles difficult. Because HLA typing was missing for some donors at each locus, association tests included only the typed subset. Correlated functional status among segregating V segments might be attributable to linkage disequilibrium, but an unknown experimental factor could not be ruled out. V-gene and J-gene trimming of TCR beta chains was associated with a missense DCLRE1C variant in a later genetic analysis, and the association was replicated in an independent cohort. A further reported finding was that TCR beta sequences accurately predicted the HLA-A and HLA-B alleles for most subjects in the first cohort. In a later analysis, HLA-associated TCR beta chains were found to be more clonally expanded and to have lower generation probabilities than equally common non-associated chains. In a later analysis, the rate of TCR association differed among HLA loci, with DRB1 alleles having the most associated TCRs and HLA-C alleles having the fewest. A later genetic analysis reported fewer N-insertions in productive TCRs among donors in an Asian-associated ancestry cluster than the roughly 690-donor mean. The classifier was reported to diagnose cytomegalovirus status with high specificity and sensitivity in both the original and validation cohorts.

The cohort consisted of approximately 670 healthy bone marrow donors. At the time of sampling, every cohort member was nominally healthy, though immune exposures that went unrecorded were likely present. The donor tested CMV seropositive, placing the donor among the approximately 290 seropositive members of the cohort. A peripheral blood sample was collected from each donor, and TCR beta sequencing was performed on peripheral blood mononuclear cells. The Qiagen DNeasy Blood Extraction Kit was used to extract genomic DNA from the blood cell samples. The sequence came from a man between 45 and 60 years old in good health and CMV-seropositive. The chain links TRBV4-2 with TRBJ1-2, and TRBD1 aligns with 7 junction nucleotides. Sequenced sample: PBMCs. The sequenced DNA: TGTGCCAGCAGCCAAGCCCGGGACAGTCCTAACTATGGCTACACCTTC. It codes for CASSQARDSPNYGYTF.